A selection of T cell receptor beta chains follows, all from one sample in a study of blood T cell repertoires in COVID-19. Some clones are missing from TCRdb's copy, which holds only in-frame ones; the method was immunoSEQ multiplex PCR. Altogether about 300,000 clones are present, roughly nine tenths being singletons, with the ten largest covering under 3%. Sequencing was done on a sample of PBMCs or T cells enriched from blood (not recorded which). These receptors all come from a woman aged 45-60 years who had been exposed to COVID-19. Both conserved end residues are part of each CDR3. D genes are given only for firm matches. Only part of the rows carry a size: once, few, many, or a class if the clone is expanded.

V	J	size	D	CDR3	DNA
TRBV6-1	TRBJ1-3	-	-	CASSEVRKGNTIYF	TGTGCCAGCAGTGAAGTCAGAAAGGGAAACACCATATATTTT
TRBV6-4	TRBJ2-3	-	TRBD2	CASIGAPSGAFTDTQYF	TGTGCCAGCATCGGAGCCCCTAGCGGGGCCTTCACAGATACGCAGTATTTT
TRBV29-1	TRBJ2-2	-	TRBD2	CSVNSGGAGELFF	TGCAGCGTTAATAGCGGGGGGGCCGGGGAGCTGTTTTTT
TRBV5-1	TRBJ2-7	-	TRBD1	CASSLASGQGGKQYF	TGCGCCAGCAGCTTGGCCTCGGGACAGGGAGGCAAGCAGTACTTC
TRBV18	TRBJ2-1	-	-	CASSPGSSYNEQFF	TGTGCCAGCTCACCGGGGAGCTCCTACAATGAGCAGTTCTTC
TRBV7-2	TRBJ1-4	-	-	CASSSTGLNEKLFF	TGTGCCAGCAGCTCGACAGGACTTAATGAAAAACTGTTTTTT
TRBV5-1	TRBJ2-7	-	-	CASSLDGSSYEQYF	TGCGCCAGCAGCTTGGACGGGAGCAGCTACGAGCAGTACTTC
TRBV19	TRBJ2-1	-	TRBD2	CASSREGYNEQFF	TGTGCCAGTAGTAGGGAGGGGTACAATGAGCAGTTCTTC
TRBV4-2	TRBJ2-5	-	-	CASSPPMGVETQYF	TGTGCCAGCAGCCCCCCCATGGGCGTAGAGACCCAGTACTTC
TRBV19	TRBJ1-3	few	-	CASTTYSGIAGNTIYF	TGTGCCAGTACCACTTACTCAGGGATCGCTGGAAACACCATATATTTT
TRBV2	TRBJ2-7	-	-	CASGARQITYEQYF	TGTGCCAGCGGCGCGAGACAGATTACCTACGAGCAGTACTTC
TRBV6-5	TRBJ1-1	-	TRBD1	CASMGQGVRSTEAFF	TGTGCCAGCATGGGACAGGGGGTTCGGAGCACTGAAGCTTTCTTT
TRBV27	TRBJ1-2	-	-	CASGPDTNYGYTF	TGTGCCAGCGGCCCGGACACGAACTATGGCTACACCTTC
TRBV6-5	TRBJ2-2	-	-	CASSPEITGELFF	TGTGCCAGCAGTCCGGAGATCACCGGGGAGCTGTTTTTT
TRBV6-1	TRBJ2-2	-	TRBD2	CASSGKWEGIEYTGELFF	TGTGCCAGCAGTGGAAAGTGGGAGGGTATTGAGTACACCGGGGAGCTGTTTTTT
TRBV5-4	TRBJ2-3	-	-	CASTEGPRVTDTQYF	TGTGCCAGCACCGAGGGCCCAAGGGTCACAGATACGCAGTATTTT
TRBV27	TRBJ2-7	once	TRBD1	CASSFSGDSNYEQYF	TGTGCCAGCAGTTTCTCCGGGGACAGCAACTACGAGCAGTACTTC
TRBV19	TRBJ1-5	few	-	CASSMLEIQPQHF	TGTGCCAGTAGTATGCTGGAGATTCAGCCCCAGCATTTT
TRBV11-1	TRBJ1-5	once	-	CASSLSYGQPQHF	TGTGCCAGCAGCTTAAGTTATGGCCAGCCCCAGCATTTT
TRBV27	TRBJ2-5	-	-	CASSFSGTQYF	TGTGCCAGCAGTTTCTCAGGGACCCAGTACTTC
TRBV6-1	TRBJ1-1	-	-	CASSEAGGEGTEAFF	TGTGCCAGCAGTGAAGCGGGAGGGGAGGGCACTGAAGCTTTCTTT
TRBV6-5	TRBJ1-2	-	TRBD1	CASSYQGAGGYTF	TGTGCCAGCAGTTACCAGGGGGCTGGTGGCTACACCTTC
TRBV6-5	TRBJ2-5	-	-	CASSQPGVQETQYF	TGTGCCAGCAGCCAGCCGGGAGTCCAAGAGACCCAGTACTTC
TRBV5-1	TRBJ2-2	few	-	CASNGGHANTGELFF	TGCGCCAGCAATGGGGGACACGCGAACACCGGGGAGCTGTTTTTT
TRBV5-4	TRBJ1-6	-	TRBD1	CASSLVGQASPLHF	TGTGCCAGCAGCTTGGTAGGACAGGCATCACCCCTCCACTTT
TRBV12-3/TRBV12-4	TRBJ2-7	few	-	CASSFSGTIEQYF	TGTGCCAGCAGTTTCTCTGGGACAATCGAGCAGTACTTC
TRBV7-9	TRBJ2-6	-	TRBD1	CASSPRGPGANVLTF	TGTGCCAGCAGCCCGAGGGGGCCTGGGGCCAACGTCCTGACTTTC
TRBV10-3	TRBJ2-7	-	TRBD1	CAISDPRWGQRGAYEQYF	TGTGCCATCAGTGACCCCCGATGGGGACAGAGGGGAGCCTACGAGCAGTACTTC
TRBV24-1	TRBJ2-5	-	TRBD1	CATSDPGGAETQYF	TGTGCCACCAGTGATCCAGGGGGCGCAGAGACCCAGTACTTC
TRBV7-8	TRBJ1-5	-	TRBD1	CASSDRARRKSNQPQHF	TGTGCCAGCTCGGACAGGGCGAGGAGGAAAAGCAATCAGCCCCAGCATTTT
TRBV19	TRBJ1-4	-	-	CASSIGGTTNEKLFF	TGTGCCAGTAGTATCGGCGGGACAACTAATGAAAAACTGTTTTTT
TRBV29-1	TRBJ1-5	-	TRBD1	CSVGDRGNQPQHF	TGCAGCGTTGGAGACAGGGGTAATCAGCCCCAGCATTTT
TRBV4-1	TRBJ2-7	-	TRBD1	CASSYGTGGSYEQYF	TGCGCCAGCAGCTACGGGACAGGGGGTTCCTACGAGCAGTACTTC
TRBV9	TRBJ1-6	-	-	CASSVIPGGDSPLHF	TGTGCCAGCAGCGTAATCCCCGGGGGTGATTCACCCCTCCACTTT
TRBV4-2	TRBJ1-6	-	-	CASTPGGGYSPLHF	TGTGCCAGCACCCCGGGGGGGGGTTATTCACCCCTCCACTTT
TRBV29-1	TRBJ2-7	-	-	CSVKWASTSVEQYF	TGCAGCGTTAAATGGGCTAGCACATCCGTAGAGCAGTACTTC
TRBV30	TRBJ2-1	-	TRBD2	CAWSVLDSGGPPWSEQFF	TGTGCCTGGAGTGTACTTGATAGCGGGGGGCCCCCCTGGAGTGAGCAGTTCTTC
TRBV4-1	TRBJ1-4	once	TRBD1	CASKGTGGEKLFF	TGCGCCAGCAAGGGGACAGGGGGAGAAAAACTGTTTTTT
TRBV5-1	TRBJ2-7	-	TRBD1	CASSRETGNHEQYF	TGCGCCAGCAGCCGAGAGACAGGGAACCACGAGCAGTACTTC
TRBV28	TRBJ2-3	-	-	CASSLVRGRSTDTQYF	TGTGCCAGCAGTTTGGTTCGAGGGAGAAGCACAGATACGCAGTATTTT
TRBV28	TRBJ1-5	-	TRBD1	CASRRVRTGGLDQPQHF	TGTGCCAGCAGACGAGTTCGCACAGGGGGCTTAGATCAGCCCCAGCATTTT
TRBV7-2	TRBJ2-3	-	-	CASSLQAASTDTQYF	TGTGCCAGCAGCTTACAAGCCGCTAGCACAGATACGCAGTATTTT
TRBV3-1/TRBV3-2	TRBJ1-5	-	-	CASSQDSRYSNQPQHF	TGTGCCAGCAGCCAAGATTCGAGGTATAGCAATCAGCCCCAGCATTTT
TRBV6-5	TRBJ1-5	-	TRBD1	CAIQGANQPQHF	TGTGCCATACAGGGGGCCAATCAGCCCCAGCATTTT
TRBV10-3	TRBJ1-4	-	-	CAISGSLGSGEKLFF	TGTGCCATCAGTGGAAGTCTGGGATCGGGGGAAAAACTGTTTTTT
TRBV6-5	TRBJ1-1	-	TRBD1	CASSPGQGKAFF	TGTGCCAGCAGTCCGGGACAGGGAAAAGCTTTCTTT
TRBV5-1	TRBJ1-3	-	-	CASSLVAGSGNTIYF	TGCGCCAGCAGCTTGGTGGCAGGCTCTGGAAACACCATATATTTT
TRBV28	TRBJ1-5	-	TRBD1	CASGTGHSNQPQHF	TGTGCCAGCGGGACAGGTCATAGCAATCAGCCCCAGCATTTT
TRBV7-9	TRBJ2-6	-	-	CASRTSGANVLTF	TGTGCCAGCAGGACATCTGGGGCCAACGTCCTGACTTTC
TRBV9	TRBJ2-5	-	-	CASSVVGSERWETQYF	TGTGCCAGCAGCGTAGTAGGTAGCGAGCGTTGGGAGACCCAGTACTTC
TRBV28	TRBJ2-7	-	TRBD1	CASSPTGTGVYEQYF	TGTGCCAGCAGTCCCACCGGGACAGGGGTCTATGAGCAGTACTTC
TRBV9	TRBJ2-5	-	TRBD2	CASSDQTSGGAGETQYF	TGTGCCAGCAGCGATCAGACTAGCGGGGGGGCCGGGGAGACCCAGTACTTC
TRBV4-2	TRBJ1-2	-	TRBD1	CASSQDPMGDRVYGYTF	TGTGCCAGCAGCCAAGATCCAATGGGGGACAGGGTCTATGGCTACACCTTC
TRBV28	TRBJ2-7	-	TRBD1	CASSLSVQGAHEQYF	TGTGCCAGCAGTTTATCAGTACAGGGGGCCCACGAGCAGTACTTC
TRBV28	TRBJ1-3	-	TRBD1	CASSSAGRGLHTGNTIYF	TGTGCCAGCAGCTCGGCCGGGAGGGGGCTCCATACTGGAAACACCATATATTTT